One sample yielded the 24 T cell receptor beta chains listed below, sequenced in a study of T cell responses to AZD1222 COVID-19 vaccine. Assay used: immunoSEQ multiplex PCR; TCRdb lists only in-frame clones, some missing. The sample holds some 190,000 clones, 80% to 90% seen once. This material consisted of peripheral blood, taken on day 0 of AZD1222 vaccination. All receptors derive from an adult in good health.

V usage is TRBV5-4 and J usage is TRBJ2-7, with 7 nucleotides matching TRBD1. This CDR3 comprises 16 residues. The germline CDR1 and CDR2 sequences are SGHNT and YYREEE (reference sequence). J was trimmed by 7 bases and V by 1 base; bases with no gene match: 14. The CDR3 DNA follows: TGTGCCAGCAGCTTGTTCTCGGGAACAGGGGTTTGGGAGCAGTACTTC. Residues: CASSLFSGTGVWEQYF.

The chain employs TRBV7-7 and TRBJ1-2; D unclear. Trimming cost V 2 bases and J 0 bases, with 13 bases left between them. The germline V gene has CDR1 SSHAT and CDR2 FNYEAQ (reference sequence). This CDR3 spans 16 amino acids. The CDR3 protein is CASSLTPGSPNYGYTF. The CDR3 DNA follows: TGTGCCAGCAGCTTAACTCCCGGGAGTCCTAACTATGGCTACACCTTC.

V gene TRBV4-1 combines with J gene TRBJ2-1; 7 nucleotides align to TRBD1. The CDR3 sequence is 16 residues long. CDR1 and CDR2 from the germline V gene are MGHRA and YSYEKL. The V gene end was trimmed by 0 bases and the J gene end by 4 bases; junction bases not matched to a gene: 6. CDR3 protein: CASSQDQGVLYNEQFF. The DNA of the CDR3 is TGCGCCAGCAGCCAAGATCAGGGGGTTCTATACAATGAGCAGTTCTTC.

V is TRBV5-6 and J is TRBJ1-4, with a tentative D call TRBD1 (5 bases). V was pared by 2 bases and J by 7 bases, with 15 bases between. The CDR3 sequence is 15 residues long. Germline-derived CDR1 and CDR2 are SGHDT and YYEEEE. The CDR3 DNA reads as TGTGCCAGCAGCTTACTATTTGGCGGGGGTGAAAAACTGTTTTTT. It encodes CASSLLFGGGEKLFF.

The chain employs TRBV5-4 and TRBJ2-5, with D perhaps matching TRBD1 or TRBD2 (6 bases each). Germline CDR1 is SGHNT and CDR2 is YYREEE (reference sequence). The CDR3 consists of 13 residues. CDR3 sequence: CVPGAFNQETQYF. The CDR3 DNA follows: TGTGTCCCGGGGGCGTTCAACCAAGAGACCCAGTACTTC.

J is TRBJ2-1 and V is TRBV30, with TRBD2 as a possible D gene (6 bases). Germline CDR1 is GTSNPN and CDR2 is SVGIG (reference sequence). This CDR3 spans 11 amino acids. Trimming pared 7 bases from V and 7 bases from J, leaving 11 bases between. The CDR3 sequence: CASQRGNEQFF. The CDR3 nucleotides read TGTGCCTCCCAACGGGGGAATGAGCAGTTCTTC.

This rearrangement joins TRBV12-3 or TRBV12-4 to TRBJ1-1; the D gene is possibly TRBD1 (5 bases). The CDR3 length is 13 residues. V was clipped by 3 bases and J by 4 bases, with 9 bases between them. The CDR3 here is CASSFQGGTEAFF. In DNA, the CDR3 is TGTGCCAGCAGTTTCCAGGGCGGCACTGAAGCTTTCTTT.

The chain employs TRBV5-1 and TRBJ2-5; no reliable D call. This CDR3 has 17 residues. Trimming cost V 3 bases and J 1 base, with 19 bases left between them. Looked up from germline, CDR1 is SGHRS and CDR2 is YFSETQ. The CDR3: CASSSGRQPPSQETQYF. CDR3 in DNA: TGCGCCAGCAGCTCCGGGCGGCAGCCGCCCTCCCAAGAGACCCAGTACTTC.

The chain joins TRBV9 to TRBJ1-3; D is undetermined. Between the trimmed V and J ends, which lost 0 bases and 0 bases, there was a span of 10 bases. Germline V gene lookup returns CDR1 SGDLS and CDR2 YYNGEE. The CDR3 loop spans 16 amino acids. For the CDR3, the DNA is TGTGCCAGCAGCGTAGGTTCGCAAGACTCTGGAAACACCATATATTTT. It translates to CASSVGSQDSGNTIYF.

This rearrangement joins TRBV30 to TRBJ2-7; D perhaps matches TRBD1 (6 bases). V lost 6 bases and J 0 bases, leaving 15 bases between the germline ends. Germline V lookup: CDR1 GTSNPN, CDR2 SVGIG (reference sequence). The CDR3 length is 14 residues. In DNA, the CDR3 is TGTGCCTGCACCGGGACAAGCAGCTCCTACGAGCAGTACTTC. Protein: CACTGTSSSYEQYF.

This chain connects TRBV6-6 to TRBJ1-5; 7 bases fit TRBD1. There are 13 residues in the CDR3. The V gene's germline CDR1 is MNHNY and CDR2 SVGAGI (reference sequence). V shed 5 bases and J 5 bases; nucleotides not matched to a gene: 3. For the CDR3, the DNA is TGTGCCAGCAGTGGGACAGACCATCAGCCCCAGCATTTT. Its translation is CASSGTDHQPQHF.

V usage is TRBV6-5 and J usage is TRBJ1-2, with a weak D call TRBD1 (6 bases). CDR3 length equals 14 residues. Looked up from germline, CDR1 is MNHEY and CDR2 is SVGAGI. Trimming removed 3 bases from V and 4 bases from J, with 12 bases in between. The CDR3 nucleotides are TGTGCCAGCAGTTATGTCCGGGACACCTATGGCTACACCTTC. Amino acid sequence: CASSYVRDTYGYTF.

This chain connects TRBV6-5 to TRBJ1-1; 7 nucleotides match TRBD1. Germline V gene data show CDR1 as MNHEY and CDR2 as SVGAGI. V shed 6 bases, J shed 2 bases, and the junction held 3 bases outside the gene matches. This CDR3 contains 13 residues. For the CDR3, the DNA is TGTGCCAGCAGGGGACAGCCAAACACTGAAGCTTTCTTT. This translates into CASRGQPNTEAFF.

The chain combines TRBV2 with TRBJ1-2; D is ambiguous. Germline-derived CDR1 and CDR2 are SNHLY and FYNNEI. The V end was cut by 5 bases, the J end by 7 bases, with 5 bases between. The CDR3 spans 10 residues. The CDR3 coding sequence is TGTGCCAGCAGTCGTACTGGCTACACCTTC. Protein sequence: CASSRTGYTF.

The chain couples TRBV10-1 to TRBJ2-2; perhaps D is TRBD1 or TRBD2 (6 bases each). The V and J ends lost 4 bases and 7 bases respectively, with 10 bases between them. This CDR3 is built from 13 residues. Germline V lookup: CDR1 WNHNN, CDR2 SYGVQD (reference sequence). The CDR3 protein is CASSVGGGGELFF. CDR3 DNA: TGCGCCAGCAGTGTAGGGGGAGGCGGGGAGCTGTTTTTT.

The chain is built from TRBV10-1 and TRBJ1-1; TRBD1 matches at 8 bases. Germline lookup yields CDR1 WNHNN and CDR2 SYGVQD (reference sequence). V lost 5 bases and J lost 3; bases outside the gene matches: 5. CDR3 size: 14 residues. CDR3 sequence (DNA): TGCGCCAGCAGTCTGGACAGGGAGGACACTGAAGCTTTCTTT. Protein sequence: CASSLDREDTEAFF.

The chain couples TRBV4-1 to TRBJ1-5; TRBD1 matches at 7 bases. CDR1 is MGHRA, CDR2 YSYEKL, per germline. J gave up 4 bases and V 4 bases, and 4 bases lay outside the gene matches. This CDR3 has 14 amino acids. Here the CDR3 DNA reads TGCGCCAGCAGCCCACAGGGGACAAATCAGCCCCAGCATTTT. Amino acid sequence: CASSPQGTNQPQHF.

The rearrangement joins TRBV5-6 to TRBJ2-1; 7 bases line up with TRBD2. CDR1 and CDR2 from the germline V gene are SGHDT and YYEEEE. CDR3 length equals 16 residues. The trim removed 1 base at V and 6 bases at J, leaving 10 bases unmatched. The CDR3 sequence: CASSLNPRGVTNEQFF. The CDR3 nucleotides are TGTGCCAGCAGCTTGAACCCACGGGGGGTCACCAATGAGCAGTTCTTC.

In nucleotides, the CDR3 is TGTGCCAGCAGCTTAGGACAGGGGTGGGAGCAGTACTTC. Its translation: CASSLGQGWEQYF. This chain joins TRBV13 and TRBJ2-7; 7 positions match TRBD1. Germline V gene lookup returns CDR1 PRHDT and CDR2 FYEKMQ (reference sequence). Trimming took 0 bases from V and 7 from J; bases not matched to a gene: 3. This CDR3 is 13 amino acids long.

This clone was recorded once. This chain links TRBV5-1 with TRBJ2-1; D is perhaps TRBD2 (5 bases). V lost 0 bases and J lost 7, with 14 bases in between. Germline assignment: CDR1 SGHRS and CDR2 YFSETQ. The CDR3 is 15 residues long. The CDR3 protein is CASSLDPTRRNEQFF. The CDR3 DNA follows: TGCGCCAGCAGCTTGGACCCTACTCGGAGGAATGAGCAGTTCTTC.

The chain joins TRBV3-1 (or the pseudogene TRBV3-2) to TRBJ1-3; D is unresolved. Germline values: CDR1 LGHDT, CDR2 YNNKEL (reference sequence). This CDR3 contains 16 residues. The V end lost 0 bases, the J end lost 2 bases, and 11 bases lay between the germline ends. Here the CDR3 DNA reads TGTGCCAGCAGCCAAGACCCTGTCGGCCCTGGAAACACCATATATTTT. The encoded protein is CASSQDPVGPGNTIYF.

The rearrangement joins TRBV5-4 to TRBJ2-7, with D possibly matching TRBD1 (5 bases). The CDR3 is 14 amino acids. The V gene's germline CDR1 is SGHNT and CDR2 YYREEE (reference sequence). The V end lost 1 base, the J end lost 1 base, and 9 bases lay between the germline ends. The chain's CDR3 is CASSLYAGSYEQYF. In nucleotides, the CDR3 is TGTGCCAGCAGCTTGTATGCAGGGTCCTACGAGCAGTACTTC.

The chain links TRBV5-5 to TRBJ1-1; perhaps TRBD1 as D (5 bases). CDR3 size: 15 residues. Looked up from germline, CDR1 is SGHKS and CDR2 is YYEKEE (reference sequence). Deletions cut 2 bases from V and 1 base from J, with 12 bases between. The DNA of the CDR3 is TGTGCCAGCAGCTTTATGGACACACCGAACACTGAAGCTTTCTTT. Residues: CASSFMDTPNTEAFF.

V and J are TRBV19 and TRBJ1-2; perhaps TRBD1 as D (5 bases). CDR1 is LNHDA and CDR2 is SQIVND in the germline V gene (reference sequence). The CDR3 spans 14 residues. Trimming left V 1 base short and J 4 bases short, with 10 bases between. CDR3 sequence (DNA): TGTGCCAGTAGTATAGGAGGGGATAGCTATGGCTACACCTTC. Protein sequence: CASSIGGDSYGYTF.